The TCR beta chain under discussion was sequenced for a study of tumor-infiltrating lymphocytes in primary liver carcinoma. About this clonotype itself: The conserved final phenylalanine or tryptophan is absent from the CDR3, which likely points to a read error.

Germline V gene lookup returns CDR1 MNHNY and CDR2 SVGAGI (reference sequence). The CDR3 is made up of 14 amino acids. V lost 7 bases and J lost 1, with 13 bases in between. TCR beta cDNA was made from 450 to 550 ng total RNA with a constant-region primer. Amplification in three nested multiplex PCR rounds with slightly modified ARM-PCR gave rise to TCR beta libraries. Investigators reported that the first two PCR rounds, at roughly 10 cycles each, used TRBV1-TRBV30 forward primers with a C-beta reverse primer. From the multiplex PCR reads, TCRdb called clonotypes with MiXCR, one entry per CDR3 protein. The data show 300,000 to 400,000 distinct CDR3 sequences, roughly two thirds seen once. Blood RNA came from unsorted whole blood; germline DNA was also extracted.

Specimen: peripheral blood. This TCR derives from a man aged 35 to 55 with primary liver carcinoma and hepatitis B virus infection. V gene TRBV6-6 combines with J gene TRBJ1-1; D not certain. The CDR3 nucleotides read TGTGCCAGCACCCTAGGAGAGGGGAACACTGAAGCTTTCCTT. Amino acids: CASTLGEGNTEAFL.